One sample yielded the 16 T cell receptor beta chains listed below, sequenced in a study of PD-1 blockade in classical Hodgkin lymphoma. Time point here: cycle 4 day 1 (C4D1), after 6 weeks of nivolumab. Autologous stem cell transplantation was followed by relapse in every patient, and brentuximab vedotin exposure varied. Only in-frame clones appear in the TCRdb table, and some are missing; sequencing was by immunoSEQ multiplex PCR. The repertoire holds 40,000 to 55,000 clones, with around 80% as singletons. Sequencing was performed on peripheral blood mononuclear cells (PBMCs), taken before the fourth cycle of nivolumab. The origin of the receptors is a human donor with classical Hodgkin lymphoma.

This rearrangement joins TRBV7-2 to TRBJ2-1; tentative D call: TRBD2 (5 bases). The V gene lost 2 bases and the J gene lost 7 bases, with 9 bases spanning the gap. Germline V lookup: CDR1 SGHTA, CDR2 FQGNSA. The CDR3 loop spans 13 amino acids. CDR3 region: CASSLLSGNEQFF. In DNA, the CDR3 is TGTGCCAGCAGCTTATTGTCGGGAAATGAGCAGTTCTTC. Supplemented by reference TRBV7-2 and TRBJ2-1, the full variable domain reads GAGVSQSPSNKVTEKGKDVELRCDPISGHTALYWYRQSLGQGLEFLIYFQGNSAPDKSGLPSDRFSAERTGGSVSTLTIQRTQQEDSAVYLCASSLLSGNEQFFGPGTRLTVL.

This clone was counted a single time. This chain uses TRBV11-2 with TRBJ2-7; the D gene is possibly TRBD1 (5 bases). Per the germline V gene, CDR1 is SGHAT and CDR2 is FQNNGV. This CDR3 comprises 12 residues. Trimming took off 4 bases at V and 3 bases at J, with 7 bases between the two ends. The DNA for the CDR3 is TGTGCCAGCAGCTCTCAGGGCTACGAGCAGTACTTC. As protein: CASSSQGYEQYF.

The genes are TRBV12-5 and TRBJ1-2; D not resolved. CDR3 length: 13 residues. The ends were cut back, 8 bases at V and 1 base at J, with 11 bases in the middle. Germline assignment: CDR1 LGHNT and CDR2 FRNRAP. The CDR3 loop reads CASSREFNYGYTF. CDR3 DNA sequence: TGTGCTAGTTCGCGAGAATTTAACTATGGCTACACCTTC.

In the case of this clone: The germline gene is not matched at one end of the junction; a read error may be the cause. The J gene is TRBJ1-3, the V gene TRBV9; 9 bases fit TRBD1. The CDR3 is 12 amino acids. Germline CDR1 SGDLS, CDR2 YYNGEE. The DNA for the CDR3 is TGTGCCAGCAGCGCAGTTACAGGGGGCTTTAATTTT. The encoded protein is CASSAVTGGFNF.

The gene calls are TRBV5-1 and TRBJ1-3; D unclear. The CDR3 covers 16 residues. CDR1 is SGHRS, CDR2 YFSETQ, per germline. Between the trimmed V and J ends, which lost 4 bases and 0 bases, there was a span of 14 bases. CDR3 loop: CASSLIPGLSGNTIYF. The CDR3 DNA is TGCGCCAGCAGCCTTATTCCGGGCCTCTCTGGAAACACCATATATTTT.

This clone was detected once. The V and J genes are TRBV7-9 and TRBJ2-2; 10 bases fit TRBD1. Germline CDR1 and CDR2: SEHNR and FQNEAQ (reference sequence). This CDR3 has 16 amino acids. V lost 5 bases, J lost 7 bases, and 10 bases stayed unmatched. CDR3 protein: CASSDPDRGIDGELFF. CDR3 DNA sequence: TGTGCCAGCAGCGACCCGGACAGGGGGATCGACGGGGAGCTGTTTTTT.

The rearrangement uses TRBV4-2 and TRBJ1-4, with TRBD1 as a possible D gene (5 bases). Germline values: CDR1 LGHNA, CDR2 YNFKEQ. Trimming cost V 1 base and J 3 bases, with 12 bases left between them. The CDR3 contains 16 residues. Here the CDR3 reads CASSQALGVANEKLFF. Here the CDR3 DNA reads TGTGCCAGCAGCCAAGCTCTGGGGGTGGCTAATGAAAAACTGTTTTTT.

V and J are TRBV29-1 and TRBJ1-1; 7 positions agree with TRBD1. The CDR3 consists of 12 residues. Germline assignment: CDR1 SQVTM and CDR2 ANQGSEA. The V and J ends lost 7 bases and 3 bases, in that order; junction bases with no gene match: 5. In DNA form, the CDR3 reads TGCAGCGGGGGACAGTCCCACACTGAAGCTTTCTTT. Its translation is CSGGQSHTEAFF.

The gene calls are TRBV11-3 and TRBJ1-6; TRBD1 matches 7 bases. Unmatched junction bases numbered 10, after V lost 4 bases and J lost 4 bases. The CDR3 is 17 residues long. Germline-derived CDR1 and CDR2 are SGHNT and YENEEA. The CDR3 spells CASSSSAGTAYNSPLHF. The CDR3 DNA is TGTGCCAGCAGCTCCTCAGCCGGGACAGCTTATAATTCACCCCTCCACTTT.

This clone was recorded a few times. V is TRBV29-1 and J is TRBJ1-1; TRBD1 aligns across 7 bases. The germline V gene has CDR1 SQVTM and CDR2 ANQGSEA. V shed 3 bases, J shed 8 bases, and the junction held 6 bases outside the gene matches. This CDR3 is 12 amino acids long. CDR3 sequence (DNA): TGCAGCGTTGATAGACAGGGATTGGAAGCTTTCTTT. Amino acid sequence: CSVDRQGLEAFF.

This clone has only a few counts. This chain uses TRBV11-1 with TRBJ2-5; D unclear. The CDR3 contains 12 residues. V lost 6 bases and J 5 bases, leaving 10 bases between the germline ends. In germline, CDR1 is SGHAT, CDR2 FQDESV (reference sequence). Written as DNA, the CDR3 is TGTGCCAGCAGTACCCGCCGGGAGACCCAGTACTTC. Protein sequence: CASSTRRETQYF.

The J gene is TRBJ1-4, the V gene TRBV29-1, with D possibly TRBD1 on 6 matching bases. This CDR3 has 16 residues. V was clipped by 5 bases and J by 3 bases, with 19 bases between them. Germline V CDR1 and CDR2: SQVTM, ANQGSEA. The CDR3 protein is CSVQAGASLSNEKLFF. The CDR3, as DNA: TGCAGCGTTCAGGCAGGGGCAAGTTTGTCTAATGAAAAACTGTTTTTT.

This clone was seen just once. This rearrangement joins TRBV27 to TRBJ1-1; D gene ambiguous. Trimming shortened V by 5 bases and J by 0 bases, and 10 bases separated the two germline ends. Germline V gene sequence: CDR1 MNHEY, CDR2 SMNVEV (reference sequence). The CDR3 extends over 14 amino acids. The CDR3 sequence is CASSAARMNTEAFF. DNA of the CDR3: TGTGCCAGCAGTGCGGCCAGGATGAACACTGAAGCTTTCTTT.

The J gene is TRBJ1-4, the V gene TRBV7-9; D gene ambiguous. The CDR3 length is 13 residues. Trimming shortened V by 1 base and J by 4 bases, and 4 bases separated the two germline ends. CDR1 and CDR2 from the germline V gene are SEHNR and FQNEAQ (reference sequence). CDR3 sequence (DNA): TGTGCCAGCAGCTTAGACCGTAATGAAAAACTGTTTTTT. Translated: CASSLDRNEKLFF.

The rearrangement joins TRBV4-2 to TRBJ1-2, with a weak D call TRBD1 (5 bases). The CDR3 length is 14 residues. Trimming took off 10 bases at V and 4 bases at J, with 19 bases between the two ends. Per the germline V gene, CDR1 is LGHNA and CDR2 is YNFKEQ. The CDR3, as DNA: TGTGCCACCGGTGGTGCCGGTCAGGGCTATGGCTACACCTTC. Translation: CATGGAGQGYGYTF.

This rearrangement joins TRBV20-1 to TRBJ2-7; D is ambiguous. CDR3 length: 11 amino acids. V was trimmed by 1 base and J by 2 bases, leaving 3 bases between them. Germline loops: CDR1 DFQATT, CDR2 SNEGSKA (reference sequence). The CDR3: CSARVTYEQYF. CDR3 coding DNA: TGCAGTGCTAGAGTGACCTACGAGCAGTACTTC.